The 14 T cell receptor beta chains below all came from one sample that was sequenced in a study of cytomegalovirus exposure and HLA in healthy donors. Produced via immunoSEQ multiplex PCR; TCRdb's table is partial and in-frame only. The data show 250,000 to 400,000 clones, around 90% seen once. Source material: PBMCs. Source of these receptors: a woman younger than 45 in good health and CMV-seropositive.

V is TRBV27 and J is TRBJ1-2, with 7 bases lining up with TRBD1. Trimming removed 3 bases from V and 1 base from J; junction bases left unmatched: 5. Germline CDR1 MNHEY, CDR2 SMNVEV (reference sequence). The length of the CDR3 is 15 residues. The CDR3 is CASSLWAGGNYGYTF. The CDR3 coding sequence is TGTGCCAGCAGTTTGTGGGCAGGGGGTAACTATGGCTACACCTTC.

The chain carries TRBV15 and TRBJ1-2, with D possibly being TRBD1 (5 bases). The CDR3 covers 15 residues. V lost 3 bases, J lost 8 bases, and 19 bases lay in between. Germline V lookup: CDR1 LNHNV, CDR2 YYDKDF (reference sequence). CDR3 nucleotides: TGTGCCACCAGCAGGCAATGGGGCGGTGGGGCAGGCTACACCTTC. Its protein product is CATSRQWGGGAGYTF.

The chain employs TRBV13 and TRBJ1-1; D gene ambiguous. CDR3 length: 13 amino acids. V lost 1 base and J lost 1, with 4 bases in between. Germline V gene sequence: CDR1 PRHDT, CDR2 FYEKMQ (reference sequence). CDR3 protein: CASSLAENTEAFF. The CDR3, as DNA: TGTGCCAGCAGCTTAGCAGAGAACACTGAAGCTTTCTTT.

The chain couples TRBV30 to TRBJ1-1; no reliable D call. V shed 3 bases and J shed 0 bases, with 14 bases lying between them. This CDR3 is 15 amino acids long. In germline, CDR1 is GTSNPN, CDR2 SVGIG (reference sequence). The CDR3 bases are TGTGCCTGGAGAGCAGAGACCGTCATGAACACTGAAGCTTTCTTT. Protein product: CAWRAETVMNTEAFF.

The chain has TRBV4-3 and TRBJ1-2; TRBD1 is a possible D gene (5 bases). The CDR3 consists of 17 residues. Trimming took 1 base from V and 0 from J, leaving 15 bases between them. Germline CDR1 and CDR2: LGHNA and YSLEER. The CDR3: CASSQVRASGANYGYTF. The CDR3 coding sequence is TGCGCCAGCAGCCAAGTTCGAGCTTCGGGGGCTAACTATGGCTACACCTTC.

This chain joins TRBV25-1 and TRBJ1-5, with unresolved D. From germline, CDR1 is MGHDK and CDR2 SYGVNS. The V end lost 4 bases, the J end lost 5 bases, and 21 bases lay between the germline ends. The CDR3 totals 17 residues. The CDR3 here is CASSAAAGGLAHQPQHF. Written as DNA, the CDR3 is TGTGCCAGCAGTGCCGCGGCAGGAGGATTGGCCCATCAGCCCCAGCATTTT.

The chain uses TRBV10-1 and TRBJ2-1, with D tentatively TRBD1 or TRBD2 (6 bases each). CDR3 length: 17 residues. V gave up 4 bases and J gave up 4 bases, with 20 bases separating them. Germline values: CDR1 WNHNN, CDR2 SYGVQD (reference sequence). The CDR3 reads CASSVGGQERSYNEQFF. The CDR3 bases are TGCGCCAGCAGTGTTGGGGGGCAGGAGCGGAGTTACAATGAGCAGTTCTTC.

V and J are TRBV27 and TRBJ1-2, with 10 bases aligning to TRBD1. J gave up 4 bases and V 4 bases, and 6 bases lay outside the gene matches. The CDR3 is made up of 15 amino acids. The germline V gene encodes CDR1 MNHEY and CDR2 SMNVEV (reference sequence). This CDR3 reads CASSSHGTGVYGYTF. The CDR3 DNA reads TGTGCCAGCAGTTCCCACGGGACAGGGGTCTATGGCTACACCTTC.

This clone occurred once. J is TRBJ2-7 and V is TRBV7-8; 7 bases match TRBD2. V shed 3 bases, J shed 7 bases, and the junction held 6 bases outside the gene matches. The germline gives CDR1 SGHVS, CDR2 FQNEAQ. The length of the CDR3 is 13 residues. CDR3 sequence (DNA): TGTGCCAGCAGCTTTGGGGGAGGGCAGGAGCAGTACTTC. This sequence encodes CASSFGGGQEQYF.

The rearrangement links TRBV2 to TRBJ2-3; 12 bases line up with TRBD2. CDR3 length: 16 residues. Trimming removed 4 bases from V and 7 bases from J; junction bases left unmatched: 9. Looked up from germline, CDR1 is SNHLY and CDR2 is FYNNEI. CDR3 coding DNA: TGTGCCAGCAGTGGTCCTAGCGGGGGGGCGGGATATACGCAGTATTTT. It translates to CASSGPSGGAGYTQYF.

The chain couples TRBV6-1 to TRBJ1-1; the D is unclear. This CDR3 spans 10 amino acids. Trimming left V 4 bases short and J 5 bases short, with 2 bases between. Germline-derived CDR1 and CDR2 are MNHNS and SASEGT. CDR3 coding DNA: TGTGCCAGCAGTGTTACTGAAGCTTTCTTT. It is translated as CASSVTEAFF.

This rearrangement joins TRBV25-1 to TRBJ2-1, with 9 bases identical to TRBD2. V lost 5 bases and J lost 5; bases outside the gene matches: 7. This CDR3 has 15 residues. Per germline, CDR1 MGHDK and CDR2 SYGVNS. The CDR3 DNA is TGTGCCAGCAGTTCGACTAGCGGCCTTAACAATGAGCAGTTCTTC. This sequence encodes CASSSTSGLNNEQFF. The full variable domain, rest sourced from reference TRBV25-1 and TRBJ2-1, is EADIYQTPRYLVIGTGKKITLECSQTMGHDKMYWYQQDPGMELHLIHYSYGVNSTEKGDLSSESTVSRIRTEHFPLTLESARPSHTSQYLCASSSTSGLNNEQFFGPGTRLTVL.

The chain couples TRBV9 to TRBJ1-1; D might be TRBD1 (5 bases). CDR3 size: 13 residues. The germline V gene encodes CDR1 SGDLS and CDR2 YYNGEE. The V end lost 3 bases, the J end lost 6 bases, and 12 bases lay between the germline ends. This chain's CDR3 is CASSAPGGPEAFF. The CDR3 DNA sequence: TGTGCCAGCAGCGCCCCTGGGGGTCCTGAAGCTTTCTTT.

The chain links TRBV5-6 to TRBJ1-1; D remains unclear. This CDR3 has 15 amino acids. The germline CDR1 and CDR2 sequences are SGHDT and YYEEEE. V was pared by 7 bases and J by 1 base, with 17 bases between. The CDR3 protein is CASGWLAGENTEAFF. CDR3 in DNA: TGTGCCAGCGGATGGTTAGCGGGCGAGAACACTGAAGCTTTCTTT.